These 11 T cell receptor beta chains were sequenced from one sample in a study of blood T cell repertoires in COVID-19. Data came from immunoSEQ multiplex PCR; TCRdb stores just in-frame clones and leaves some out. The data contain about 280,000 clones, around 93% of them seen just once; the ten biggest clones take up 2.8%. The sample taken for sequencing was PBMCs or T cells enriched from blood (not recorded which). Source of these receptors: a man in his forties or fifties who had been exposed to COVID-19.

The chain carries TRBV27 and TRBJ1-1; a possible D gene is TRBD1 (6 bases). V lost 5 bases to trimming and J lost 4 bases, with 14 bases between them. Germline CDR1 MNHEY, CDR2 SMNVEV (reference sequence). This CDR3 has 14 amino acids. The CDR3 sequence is CASSTGTIRTEAFF. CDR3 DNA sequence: TGTGCCAGCAGTACAGGGACGATCCGCACTGAAGCTTTCTTT.

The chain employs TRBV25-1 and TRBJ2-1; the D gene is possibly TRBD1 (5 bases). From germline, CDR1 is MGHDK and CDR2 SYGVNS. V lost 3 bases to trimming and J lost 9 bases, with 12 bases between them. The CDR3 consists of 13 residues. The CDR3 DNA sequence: TGTGCCAGCAGTGATCTGACCCAGGGTGAGCAGTTCTTC. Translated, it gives CASSDLTQGEQFF.

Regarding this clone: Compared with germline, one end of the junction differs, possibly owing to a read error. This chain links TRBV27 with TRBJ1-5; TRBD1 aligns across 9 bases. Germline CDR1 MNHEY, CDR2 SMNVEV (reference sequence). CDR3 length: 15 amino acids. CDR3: CASSLSTGGHQPQHF. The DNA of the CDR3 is TGTGCCAGCAGTCTATCGACAGGGGGGCATCAGCCCCAGCATTTT.

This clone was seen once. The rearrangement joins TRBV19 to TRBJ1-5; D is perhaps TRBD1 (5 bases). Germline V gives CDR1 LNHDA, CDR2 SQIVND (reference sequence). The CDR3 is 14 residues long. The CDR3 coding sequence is TGTGTAAGCCGACAGATTGTTCGCAATCAGCCCCAGCATTTT. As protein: CVSRQIVRNQPQHF.

The CDR3 loop reads CASSSYSGAFF. The DNA of the CDR3 is TGTGCCAGCAGTTCCTATAGCGGTGCTTTCTTT. The chain links TRBV12-3 or TRBV12-4 to TRBJ1-1; D gene uncertain. V dropped 4 bases and J dropped 11 bases, with 11 bases sitting between them. The CDR3 covers 11 residues.

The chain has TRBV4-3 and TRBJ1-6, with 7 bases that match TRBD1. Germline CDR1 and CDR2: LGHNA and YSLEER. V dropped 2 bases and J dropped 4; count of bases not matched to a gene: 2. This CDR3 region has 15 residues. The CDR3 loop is CASSQRQGYNSPLHF. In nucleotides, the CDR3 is TGCGCCAGCAGCCAAAGACAGGGTTATAATTCACCCCTCCACTTT.

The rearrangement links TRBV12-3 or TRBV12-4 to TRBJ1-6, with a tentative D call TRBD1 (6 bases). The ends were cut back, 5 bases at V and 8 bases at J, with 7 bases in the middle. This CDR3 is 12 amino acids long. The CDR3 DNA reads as TGTGCCAGCAGTGGGGGCTATTCACCCCTCCACTTT. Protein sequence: CASSGGYSPLHF.

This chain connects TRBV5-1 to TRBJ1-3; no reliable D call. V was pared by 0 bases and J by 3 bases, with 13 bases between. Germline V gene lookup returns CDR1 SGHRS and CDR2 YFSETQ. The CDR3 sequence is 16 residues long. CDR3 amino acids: CASSLEVLGGGNTIYF. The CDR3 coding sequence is TGCGCCAGCAGCTTGGAGGTCCTAGGCGGTGGAAACACCATATATTTT.

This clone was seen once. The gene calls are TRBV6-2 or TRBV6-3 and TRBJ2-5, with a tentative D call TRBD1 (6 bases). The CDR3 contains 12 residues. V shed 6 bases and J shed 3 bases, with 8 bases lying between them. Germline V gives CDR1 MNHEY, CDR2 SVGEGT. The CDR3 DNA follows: TGTGCCAGCAGCCCAGGGGAAGAGACCCAGTACTTC. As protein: CASSPGEETQYF.

CDR3 residues: CASLGLPRPTAPYEQYF. CDR3 in DNA: TGCGCCAGCCTGGGGCTACCGCGGCCCACTGCGCCCTACGAGCAGTACTTC. V is TRBV10-1 and J is TRBJ2-7; tentatively, D is TRBD1 (5 bases). Trimming pared 8 bases from V and 2 bases from J, leaving 25 bases between. Germline CDR1 and CDR2: WNHNN and SYGVQD (reference sequence). The CDR3 has 17 residues.

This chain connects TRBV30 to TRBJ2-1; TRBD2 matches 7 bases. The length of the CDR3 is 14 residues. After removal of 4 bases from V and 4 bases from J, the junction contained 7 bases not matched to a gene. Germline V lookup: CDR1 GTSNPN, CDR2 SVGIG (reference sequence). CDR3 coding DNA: TGTGCCTGGATCGGGAGGAGCGGTTACAATGAGCAGTTCTTC. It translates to CAWIGRSGYNEQFF.